This is a list of T cell receptor beta chains from one sample in a study of T-cell reconstitution after alpha-beta-depleted transplantation in children. TCRdb re-called the PCR reads with MiXCR, one entry per CDR3 protein. Of a few hundred thousand distinct CDR3 sequences listed, 20% to 30% are singletons. The sample was PBMCs, taken before TCRalphabeta/CD19-depleted stem cell transplant. The receptors originated from a boy younger than two with Wiskott-Aldrich syndrome, due to receive a stem cell transplant. CDR3s include the opening cysteine and the closing phenylalanine or tryptophan. D genes are given only for firm matches. Clone size is not always given. Where it is, it says once, few, many or a class for expanded clones.

v_gene	len	d_gene	abundance	j_gene	CDR3aa	CDR3nt
TRBV28	13	.	.	TRBJ1-2	CTSSRDVNYGYTF	TGTACCAGCAGCCGAGACGTAAACTATGGCTACACCTTC
TRBV21-1	18	.	few	TRBJ2-2	CASSLSSGPSGGTGELFF	TGTGCCAGCAGCTTGAGTAGCGGGCCTAGCGGGGGAACCGGGGAGCTGTTTTTT
TRBV6-5	17	.	.	TRBJ1-2	CASSYSAGASLFYGYTF	TGTGCCAGCAGTTACTCGGCAGGGGCCTCCTTATTTTATGGCTACACCTTC
TRBV7-9	15	.	.	TRBJ1-1	CASSRFGGGNTEAFF	TGTGCCAGCAGCCGCTTCGGGGGAGGGAACACTGAAGCTTTCTTT
TRBV2	16	.	few	TRBJ2-2	CASSERVRGNTGELFF	TGTGCCAGCAGTGAACGGGTCAGGGGGAACACCGGGGAGCTGTTTTTT
TRBV11-2	15	.	.	TRBJ2-3	CASSPWTVRTDTQYF	TGTGCCAGCAGCCCTTGGACGGTCCGCACAGATACGCAGTATTTT
TRBV28	13	TRBD2	.	TRBJ2-7	CASTGGGGGEQYF	TGTGCCAGCACGGGGGGTGGAGGAGGCGAGCAGTACTTC
TRBV7-3	16	.	few	TRBJ1-1	CASSPSRGPGNTEAFF	TGTGCCAGCAGCCCTAGTCGGGGGCCGGGTAACACTGAAGCTTTCTTT
TRBV24-1	15	TRBD1	few	TRBJ2-7	CATSDRQGDIYEQYF	TGTGCCACCAGTGATAGACAGGGGGACATCTACGAGCAGTACTTC
TRBV4-2	17	TRBD2	few	TRBJ2-1	CASSQTSGRATYNEQFF	TGTGCCAGCAGCCAAACTAGCGGGAGGGCCACCTACAATGAGCAGTTCTTC
TRBV5-6	15	.	few	TRBJ1-1	CASSVVPGLNTEAFF	TGTGCCAGCAGCGTGGTCCCGGGACTGAACACTGAAGCTTTCTTT
TRBV27	15	TRBD1	.	TRBJ2-7	CASSVRDRGTYEQYF	TGTGCCAGCAGTGTCCGGGACAGGGGAACCTACGAGCAGTACTTC
TRBV7-2	13	.	few	TRBJ2-1	CASSLEAWGEQFF	TGTGCCAGCAGCTTAGAGGCCTGGGGTGAGCAGTTCTTC
TRBV12-3/TRBV12-4	16	.	.	TRBJ2-5	CASSLEPSSRSETQYF	TGTGCCAGCAGTTTAGAGCCCTCTTCTCGTTCGGAGACCCAGTACTTC
TRBV5-6	14	TRBD1	.	TRBJ2-7	CASSAGTGIHEQYF	TGTGCCAGCAGCGCCGGGACAGGGATACACGAGCAGTACTTC
TRBV7-2	15	.	.	TRBJ2-2	CASSFWRGHTGELFF	TGTGCCAGCAGCTTCTGGAGGGGGCACACCGGGGAGCTGTTTTTT
TRBV12-3/TRBV12-4	17	.	few	TRBJ2-1	CASGTGSGLAAYNEQFF	TGTGCCAGCGGTACAGGGTCGGGGCTAGCGGCCTACAATGAGCAGTTCTTC
TRBV6-5	17	.	.	TRBJ1-1	CASSYSRGSPSNTEAFF	TGTGCCAGCAGTTACTCCAGGGGAAGTCCCTCGAACACTGAAGCTTTCTTT
TRBV4-1	15	.	.	TRBJ2-1	CASSQDGEVQNEQFF	TGCGCCAGCAGCCAAGATGGGGAGGTACAGAATGAGCAGTTCTTC
TRBV5-1	13	.	few	TRBJ2-1	CASSWGPGNEQFF	TGCGCCAGCAGCTGGGGACCCGGCAATGAGCAGTTCTTC
TRBV12-3/TRBV12-4	12	.	few	TRBJ1-2	CASSEGPYGYTF	TGTGCCAGCAGTGAGGGACCCTATGGCTACACCTTC
TRBV10-3	15	.	few	TRBJ2-1	CAISEAGRGFNEQFF	TGTGCCATCAGTGAGGCGGGCAGGGGTTTCAATGAGCAGTTCTTC
TRBV29-1	13	TRBD2	few	TRBJ2-1	CSVEGLAGVEQFF	TGCAGCGTTGAAGGTCTAGCGGGAGTTGAGCAGTTCTTC
TRBV3-1	13	.	.	TRBJ2-7	CASSQEGRAEQYF	TGTGCCAGCAGCCAAGAAGGACGGGCCGAGCAGTACTTC
TRBV9	16	TRBD2	once	TRBJ2-1	CASSALAGGLYNEQFF	TGTGCCAGCAGCGCTCTTGCGGGGGGCCTCTACAATGAGCAGTTCTTC
TRBV23-1	17	.	.	TRBJ2-2	CASSPNRGGPLTGELFF	TGCGCCAGCAGCCCAAATCGAGGGGGGCCGTTGACCGGGGAGCTGTTTTTT
TRBV20-1	12	.	few	TRBJ2-1	CSASRTGTQQFF	TGCAGTGCTAGCAGGACCGGGACTCAGCAGTTCTTC
TRBV27	14	TRBD1	few	TRBJ1-4	CASRPVTGPEKLFF	TGTGCCAGCAGGCCGGTGACAGGGCCTGAAAAACTGTTTTTT
TRBV7-8	14	.	few	TRBJ2-7	CASSLTDRPYEQYF	TGTGCCAGCAGCTTAACGGACCGGCCCTACGAGCAGTACTTC
TRBV15	15	.	.	TRBJ1-1	CATNDPGRANTEAFF	TGTGCCACCAACGACCCGGGACGGGCCAACACTGAAGCTTTCTTT
TRBV29-1	12	.	.	TRBJ1-2	CSVVRTTYGYTF	TGCAGCGTTGTAAGAACAACCTATGGCTACACCTTC
TRBV7-3	15	.	few	TRBJ2-3	CASSPNGRSTDTQYF	TGTGCCAGCAGCCCCAATGGGCGGAGCACAGATACGCAGTATTTT
TRBV5-1	16	TRBD2	.	TRBJ2-5	CASSLALAGGPESQYF	TGCGCCAGCAGCTTGGCCCTAGCGGGAGGGCCGGAGTCCCAGTACTTC
TRBV12-3/TRBV12-4	16	TRBD1	once	TRBJ1-3	CASSFLTGISGNTIYF	TGTGCCAGCAGTTTCCTGACAGGGATCTCTGGAAACACCATATATTTT
TRBV5-6	13	.	.	TRBJ2-1	CASTFRGYNEQFF	TGTGCCAGCACGTTCCGGGGCTACAATGAGCAGTTCTTC
TRBV12-3/TRBV12-4	15	TRBD1	.	TRBJ1-2	CASSLDRGIGYGYTF	TGTGCCAGCAGTTTGGACAGGGGCATAGGATATGGCTACACCTTC
TRBV5-4	13	.	.	TRBJ1-4	CASSNVADGKLFF	TGTGCCAGCAGCAACGTTGCAGATGGAAAACTGTTTTTT
TRBV12-3/TRBV12-4	15	.	few	TRBJ2-1	CASRATVGDHNEQFF	TGTGCCAGCAGAGCGACAGTGGGGGACCACAATGAGCAGTTCTTC
TRBV6-5	14	.	few	TRBJ2-5	CASSYGGWTQTQYF	TGTGCCAGCAGTTACGGTGGCTGGACGCAGACCCAGTACTTC
TRBV5-1	13	.	few	TRBJ2-1	CASSKDLFNEQFF	TGCGCCAGCAGCAAGGACTTATTCAATGAGCAGTTCTTC
TRBV6-1	15	TRBD2	.	TRBJ2-7	CASSDELAGGYEQYF	TGTGCCAGCAGTGATGAACTAGCGGGAGGCTACGAGCAGTACTTC
TRBV27	12	.	.	TRBJ2-5	CASSRPGKTQYF	TGTGCCAGCAGCCGGCCCGGGAAGACCCAGTACTTC
TRBV25-1	14	.	.	TRBJ2-5	CASSEWGVGETQYF	TGTGCCAGCAGTGAATGGGGGGTCGGGGAGACCCAGTACTTC
TRBV20-1	13	.	.	TRBJ2-5	CSATATTGETQYF	TGCAGTGCTACAGCCACCACTGGGGAGACCCAGTACTTC
TRBV5-1	13	.	.	TRBJ2-2	CASSRTRTGELFF	TGCGCCAGCAGTCGTACCCGCACCGGGGAGCTGTTTTTT
TRBV20-1	13	TRBD1	.	TRBJ1-4	CSALQGGREKLFF	TGCAGTGCTCTCCAGGGGGGTCGGGAAAAACTGTTTTTT
TRBV5-1	12	.	.	TRBJ1-1	CASSLDQGLAFF	TGCGCCAGCAGCTTGGATCAGGGATTGGCTTTCTTT
TRBV12-3/TRBV12-4	15	.	.	TRBJ1-4	CASSVGAATNEKLFF	TGTGCCAGCAGCGTCGGGGCTGCAACTAATGAAAAACTGTTTTTT
TRBV20-1	14	.	.	TRBJ2-3	CSARTRQGTDTQYF	TGCAGTGCTAGGACAAGACAGGGCACAGATACGCAGTATTTT
TRBV20-1	13	.	.	TRBJ2-1	CSASLGTHNEQFF	TGCAGTGCTAGCTTAGGCACCCACAATGAGCAGTTCTTC
TRBV20-1	16	.	.	TRBJ2-7	CSARSPREATPYEQYF	TGCAGTGCTAGATCCCCCCGTGAGGCCACCCCCTACGAGCAGTACTTC
TRBV5-1	13	.	.	TRBJ1-5	CASSFGTDQPQHF	TGCGCCAGCAGCTTTGGAACAGATCAGCCCCAGCATTTT
TRBV4-1	14	TRBD2	few	TRBJ2-5	CASSQDVGGETQYF	TGCGCCAGCAGCCAAGATGTGGGAGGGGAGACCCAGTACTTC
TRBV2	14	TRBD1	.	TRBJ2-7	CASSRTGLTYEQYF	TGTGCCAGCAGTCGGACAGGCCTGACCTACGAGCAGTACTTC
TRBV6-2/TRBV6-3	15	TRBD1	.	TRBJ2-5	CASSTGTGGQETQYF	TGTGCCAGCAGTACCGGGACAGGGGGTCAAGAGACCCAGTACTTC